Below are 28 T cell receptor beta chains sequenced from a single sample in a study of blood T cells in healthy people across ages. A J-beta primer mix and a sample-barcoded 5' primer were used in a second PCR of roughly 7 to 12 cycles. Via MiXCR, TCRdb re-called the 5' RACE reads, giving one row per CDR3 protein. This sample has fewer than 900,000 distinct CDR3 sequences, with approximately 35% found just once. Input material: blood. These receptors all come from a man aged 18 to 29 in good health.

Regarding this clonotype: A junction end diverges from the germline sequence, so it may reflect a read error. This chain uses TRBV5-6 with TRBJ2-6, with a possible D match to TRBD1 (6 bases). Germline assignment: CDR1 SGHDT and CDR2 YYEEEE. This CDR3 region has 16 residues. The CDR3 region has the DNA TGTGCCAGCAGCTTGGGGACAGTCTCTGAGGCCAACGTCCTGACTTTC. Its protein is CASSLGTVSEANVLTF.

The V gene is TRBV7-3, the J gene TRBJ2-3; a possible D gene is TRBD2 (6 bases). The ends were cut back, 1 base at V and 0 bases at J, with 20 bases in the middle. This CDR3 spans 19 amino acids. Germline V gene data show CDR1 as SGHTA and CDR2 as FQGTGA. The CDR3 nucleotides are TGTGCCAGCAGCTTAATGGCTAGCGAGGGAGGACCTAGCACAGATACGCAGTATTTT. This gives the protein CASSLMASEGGPSTDTQYF.

This clonotype appeared once. The V call is TRBV7-2, the J call TRBJ1-6; TRBD1 might be the D (5 bases). V gave up 3 bases and J gave up 9 bases, with 18 bases separating them. The CDR3 length is 16 residues. Germline V gives CDR1 SGHTA, CDR2 FQGNSA. This CDR3 reads CASSFIGGGFRSPLHF. CDR3 nucleotide sequence: TGTGCCAGCAGCTTTATCGGTGGGGGGTTCCGTTCACCCCTCCACTTT.

This chain links TRBV20-1 with TRBJ1-1; D uncertain. This CDR3 spans 15 amino acids. Germline-derived CDR1 and CDR2 are DFQATT and SNEGSKA (reference sequence). Trimming removed 0 bases from V and 0 bases from J, with 11 bases in between. CDR3 region: CSARDWSFMNTEAFF. For the CDR3, the DNA is TGCAGTGCTAGAGATTGGTCGTTCATGAACACTGAAGCTTTCTTT.

As to this clonotype: This may arise from a read error, as a much more abundant clone is one base away. The chain joins TRBV20-1 to TRBJ2-7; D remains ambiguous. The CDR3 contains 12 residues. Germline V gene sequence: CDR1 DFQATT, CDR2 SNEGSKA (reference sequence). The CDR3 nucleotides are TGCAGGGCTAGAGATACCCAGTCCTCCCAGTACTTC. Its protein product is CRARDTQSSQYF.

As regards this clonotype: A much larger clone is a single base away; this may be a read error. J is TRBJ2-3 and V is TRBV12-3 or TRBV12-4, with TRBD2 matching over 9 bases. This CDR3 region has 15 residues. CDR3 in amino acids: CASGLPAGGSDTQYF. In DNA form, the CDR3 reads TGTGCCAGCGGTTTGCCAGCGGGGGGCTCCGATACGCAGTATTTT.

V and J are TRBV7-9 and TRBJ2-3, with D possibly matching TRBD2 (5 bases). Germline-derived CDR1 and CDR2 are SEHNR and FQNEAQ (reference sequence). Trimming pared 5 bases from V and 4 bases from J, leaving 13 bases between. The CDR3 has 14 residues. CDR3 sequence (DNA): TGTGCCAGCAGCGGTGGGTGGGGAGCAGATACGCAGTATTTT. Its protein product is CASSGGWGADTQYF.

The chain recombines TRBV20-1 with TRBJ2-1, with TRBD1 matching 11 bases. Germline CDR1 and CDR2: DFQATT and SNEGSKA (reference sequence). Trimming at V came to 3 bases and at J to 9 bases, leaving 7 bases not matched to a gene. This CDR3 is 14 amino acids long. This CDR3 is CSARVDRGQFEQFF. The CDR3 DNA reads TGCAGTGCTAGGGTGGACAGGGGGCAGTTTGAGCAGTTCTTC.

This clonotype was seen repeatedly, ten times or more. The gene calls are TRBV29-1 and TRBJ2-5, with TRBD2 matching over 8 bases. CDR3 length: 16 residues. V dropped 4 bases and J dropped 3; count of bases not matched to a gene: 13. Germline values: CDR1 SQVTM, CDR2 ANQGSEA. The CDR3 bases are TGCAGCGTTGCCCCTGTGCGGGGGGCCAGGGAAGAGACCCAGTACTTC. It codes for CSVAPVRGAREETQYF.

The chain has TRBV10-2 and TRBJ1-2; D is unclear. V shed 8 bases and J shed 1 base, with 23 bases lying between them. Per germline, CDR1 WSHSY and CDR2 SAAADI. There are 17 residues in the CDR3. DNA for the CDR3: TGCGCCAGCTCAATGACACCAGGTGGAGAGTTTAACTATGGCTACACCTTC. The encoded protein is CASSMTPGGEFNYGYTF.

This clonotype was seen only a few times. V and J are TRBV27 and TRBJ2-7; D is uncertain. V was clipped by 11 bases and J by 0 bases, with 11 bases between them. This CDR3 is built from 12 residues. In germline, CDR1 is MNHEY, CDR2 SMNVEV (reference sequence). CDR3 DNA sequence: TGTGCCGAGTCCCCTTCCTCCTACGAGCAGTACTTC. It codes for CAESPSSYEQYF.

As regards this clonotype: A much more abundant neighbour one base away suggests this may be a read error. V is TRBV6-5 and J is TRBJ1-4, with a tentative D call TRBD1 (5 bases). Germline loops: CDR1 MNHEY, CDR2 SVGAGI. This CDR3 is 14 amino acids long. CDR3 DNA: TGTGTCAGCAGCCTCAGTTGGGGGGATGAAAAACTGTTTTTT. It specifies CVSSLSWGDEKLFF.

This chain joins TRBV2 and TRBJ1-2; D is unclear. Germline V gene data show CDR1 as SNHLY and CDR2 as FYNNEI. The CDR3 runs 11 residues. With 6 bases removed from V and 9 bases from J, the gap between germline ends came to 11 bases. In nucleotides, the CDR3 is TGTGCCAGCAGGTTCCCAAGCAGCTACACCTTC. This codes for CASRFPSSYTF.

The V gene is TRBV3-1, the J gene TRBJ2-3; the D gene is possibly TRBD2 (6 bases). CDR1 LGHDT and CDR2 YNNKEL come from the germline V gene (reference sequence). V was trimmed by 3 bases and J by 5 bases, leaving 12 bases between them. The CDR3 consists of 14 residues. CDR3 region: CASSHRTEGDTQYF. Written as DNA, the CDR3 is TGTGCCAGCAGCCACCGGACGGAGGGAGATACGCAGTATTTT.

This clonotype was observed a few times. This chain connects TRBV6-6 to TRBJ2-1; the match to TRBD2 covers 9 bases. V gave up 2 bases and J gave up 6 bases; unmatched junction bases: 8. The length of the CDR3 is 16 residues. The germline gives CDR1 MNHNY, CDR2 SVGAGI (reference sequence). CDR3 sequence reads: CASSYTAGGSPNEQFF. The CDR3 DNA is TGTGCCAGCAGTTACACAGCGGGGGGCAGTCCCAATGAGCAGTTCTTC.

This clonotype was seen many times. This chain uses TRBV24-1 with TRBJ2-3; D perhaps matches TRBD2 (5 bases). This CDR3 is built from 12 residues. Germline V gene data show CDR1 as KGHDR and CDR2 as SFDVKD. Between the trimmed V and J ends, which lost 8 bases and 3 bases, there was a span of 8 bases. The CDR3 coding sequence is TGTGCCACCACTCGGGGTACAGATACGCAGTATTTT. Protein: CATTRGTDTQYF.

This clonotype occurred a few times. J is TRBJ2-3 and V is TRBV7-2; tentatively, D is TRBD1 or TRBD2 (5 bases each). Trimming cost V 0 bases and J 14 bases, with 15 bases left between them. From germline, CDR1 is SGHTA and CDR2 FQGNSA. This CDR3 contains 13 residues. The CDR3 region has the DNA TGTGCCAGCAGCTTAGCCCCGGGACGCCCTCGGTATTTT. Its protein is CASSLAPGRPRYF.

This clonotype was recorded a few times. V and J are TRBV2 and TRBJ1-1; D unclear. The CDR3 consists of 16 residues. Trimming removed 3 bases from V and 1 base from J, with 15 bases in between. Germline lookup yields CDR1 SNHLY and CDR2 FYNNEI. The CDR3 here is CASSDAPAGRNTEAFF. Written as DNA, the CDR3 is TGTGCCAGCAGTGACGCCCCGGCAGGACGGAACACTGAAGCTTTCTTT. The entire variable domain, with the rest obtained from reference TRBV2 and TRBJ1-1, is as follows: EPEVTQTPSHQVTQMGQEVILRCVPISNHLYFYWYRQILGQKVEFLVSFYNNEISEKSEIFDDQFSVERPDGSNFTLKIRSTKLEDSAMYFCASSDAPAGRNTEAFFGQGTRLTVV.

In its sample, this clonotype was seen a few times. The chain carries TRBV2 and TRBJ1-2, with D hard to call. Per germline, CDR1 SNHLY and CDR2 FYNNEI. This CDR3 has 14 residues. Trimming took 6 bases from V and 2 from J, leaving 13 bases between them. Here the CDR3 DNA reads TGTGCCAGCAGGGGAGAGGCTTTCAACTATGGCTACACCTTC. Encoded protein: CASRGEAFNYGYTF. Supplemented by reference TRBV2 and TRBJ1-2, the full variable domain reads EPEVTQTPSHQVTQMGQEVILRCVPISNHLYFYWYRQILGQKVEFLVSFYNNEISEKSEIFDDQFSVERPDGSNFTLKIRSTKLEDSAMYFCASRGEAFNYGYTFGSGTRLTVV.

This clonotype was observed a handful of times. V usage is TRBV7-2 and J usage is TRBJ1-5; D uncertain. Germline values: CDR1 SGHTA, CDR2 FQGNSA. CDR3 size: 13 residues. The V end lost 1 base, the J end lost 6 bases, and 7 bases lay between the germline ends. The CDR3 nucleotides read TGTGCCAGCAGCTTAGGGGTGGCTCAGCCCCAGCATTTT. Translation: CASSLGVAQPQHF.

As concerns this clonotype: Possible read error: a much larger clone is one base away. The chain is built from TRBV6-6 and TRBJ2-3; D is perhaps TRBD2 (6 bases). CDR3 size: 15 residues. CDR1 and CDR2 (germline): MNHNY, SVGAGI (reference sequence). The CDR3, as DNA: TGTGCCAGCAGGGACTATTCGGAGTCAGGAGATACGCGGTATTTT. Protein product: CASRDYSESGDTRYF.

The V and J genes are TRBV27 and TRBJ2-1; 7 positions match TRBD1. V was pared by 5 bases and J by 6 bases, with 7 bases of the junction left unmatched. Germline V lookup: CDR1 MNHEY, CDR2 SMNVEV (reference sequence). The length of the CDR3 is 14 residues. The CDR3 nucleotides read TGTGCCAGCAGTAAGCCGGGACAGAGCAATGAGCAGTTCTTC. This sequence encodes CASSKPGQSNEQFF.

This clonotype has a handful of counts. The chain combines TRBV2 with TRBJ2-2; D remains ambiguous. CDR1 is SNHLY, CDR2 FYNNEI, per germline. The CDR3 loop spans 14 amino acids. V shed 5 bases and J shed 10 bases, with 17 bases lying between them. The CDR3 region is CASSLLAATLELFF. In nucleotides, the CDR3 is TGTGCCAGCAGTCTGTTGGCAGCCACTTTGGAGCTGTTTTTT. Full variable domain (missing parts from reference TRBV2 and TRBJ2-2): EPEVTQTPSHQVTQMGQEVILRCVPISNHLYFYWYRQILGQKVEFLVSFYNNEISEKSEIFDDQFSVERPDGSNFTLKIRSTKLEDSAMYFCASSLLAATLELFFGEGSRLTVL.

This clonotype was detected ten times or more. The chain couples TRBV9 to TRBJ1-2; D is uncertain. Per the germline V gene, CDR1 is SGDLS and CDR2 is YYNGEE. The CDR3 is 14 residues long. V lost 0 bases to trimming and J lost 3 bases, with 9 bases between them. CDR3 loop: CASSVDVNYYGYTF. CDR3 nucleotides: TGTGCCAGCAGCGTAGACGTCAACTACTATGGCTACACCTTC.

This clonotype showed up many times. The V gene is TRBV14, the J gene TRBJ2-7, with D perhaps TRBD2 (5 bases). Trimming shortened V by 2 bases and J by 3 bases, and 5 bases separated the two germline ends. The germline CDR1 and CDR2 sequences are SGHDN and FVKESK. The CDR3 covers 12 residues. The CDR3 protein is CASSQSGYEQYF. The CDR3 bases are TGTGCCAGCAGCCAAAGCGGCTACGAGCAGTACTTC. Supplemented by reference TRBV14 and TRBJ2-7, the full variable domain reads EAGVTQFPSHSVIEKGQTVTLRCDPISGHDNLYWYRRVMGKEIKFLLHFVKESKQDESGMPNNRFLAERTGGTYSTLKVQPAELEDSGVYFCASSQSGYEQYFGPGTRLTVT.

This clonotype came up many times. The gene calls are TRBV28 and TRBJ2-7; D uncertain. CDR3 length equals 15 residues. V lost 3 bases and J 3 bases, leaving 15 bases between the germline ends. CDR1 MDHEN and CDR2 SYDVKM come from the germline V gene. The CDR3 region has the DNA TGTGCCAGCAGTTTTTTAGCTGGAAACAACTACGAGCAGTACTTC. It translates to CASSFLAGNNYEQYF.

The chain couples TRBV4-3 to TRBJ2-1, with no clear D. V was cut by 4 bases and J by 1 base, with 14 bases left in between. Germline V CDR1 and CDR2: LGHNA, YSLEER. The CDR3 runs to 16 residues. CDR3 amino acids: CASSLTGTTSYNEQFF. The CDR3 region has the DNA TGCGCCAGCAGCCTAACTGGAACGACATCCTACAATGAGCAGTTCTTC.

This sequence joins TRBV6-5 and TRBJ1-1, with no clear D. The CDR3 contains 11 residues. V was shortened by 2 bases and J by 10 bases, with 8 bases between the two germline ends. Germline assignment: CDR1 MNHEY and CDR2 SVGAGI. The CDR3 loop reads CASSYGGGAFF. The CDR3 coding sequence is TGTGCCAGCAGTTACGGCGGTGGAGCTTTCTTT.